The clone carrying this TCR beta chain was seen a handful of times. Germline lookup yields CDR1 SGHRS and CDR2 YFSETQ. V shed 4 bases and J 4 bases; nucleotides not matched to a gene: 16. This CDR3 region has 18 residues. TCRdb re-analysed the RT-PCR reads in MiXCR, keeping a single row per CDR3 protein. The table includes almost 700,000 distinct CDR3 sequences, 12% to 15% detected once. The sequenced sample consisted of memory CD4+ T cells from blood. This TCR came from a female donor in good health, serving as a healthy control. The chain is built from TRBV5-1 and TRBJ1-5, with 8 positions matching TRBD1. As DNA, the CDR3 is TGCGCCAGCAGCCCGGGATCAGGGGGCGCATCGAGGAATCAGCCCCAGCATTTT. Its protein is CASSPGSGGASRNQPQHF. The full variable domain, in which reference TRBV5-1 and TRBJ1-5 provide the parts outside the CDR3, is KAGVTQTPRYLIKTRGQQVTLSCSPISGHRSVSWYQQTPGQGLQFLFEYFSETQRNKGNFPGRFSGRQFSNSRSEMNVSTLELGDSALYLCASSPGSGGASRNQPQHFGDGTRLSIL.